This T cell receptor beta chain was found in a study of blood T cell repertoires in COVID-19. Study-wide background: The cDNA or gDNA used as material had been derived from T cells, B-cell-depleted T cells, or PBMCs.

Recruitment covered fewer than 25 US areas and drew participants whose ages spanned roughly 18 to 100 years. The study assigned cohorts using participant-reported clinical history. Per the original data handling: Amplification of reference gene primers provided the estimated nucleated cell counts. Using immunoSEQ multiplex PCR, the repertoire was profiled, and TCRdb retains in-frame clones only, with some absent. The DNA gave D and trimming, while V, J and clone size come from that table. The table shows around 260,000 clones, with 75% to 90% occurring only once. The CDR3 runs to 16 residues. Germline V gene sequence: CDR1 LNHDA, CDR2 SQIVND (reference sequence). The V end lost 5 bases, the J end lost 2 bases, and 19 bases lay between the germline ends.

V and J are TRBV19 and TRBJ2-7; weak D call: TRBD1 (6 bases). The sequenced sample was PBMCs or T cells enriched from blood (not recorded which). The receptor comes from a woman in her 30s who had recovered from COVID-19. The CDR3 is CASSEGRGLPPYEQYF. For the CDR3, the DNA is TGTGCCAGTAGTGAAGGCAGGGGTCTACCTCCCTACGAGCAGTACTTC.